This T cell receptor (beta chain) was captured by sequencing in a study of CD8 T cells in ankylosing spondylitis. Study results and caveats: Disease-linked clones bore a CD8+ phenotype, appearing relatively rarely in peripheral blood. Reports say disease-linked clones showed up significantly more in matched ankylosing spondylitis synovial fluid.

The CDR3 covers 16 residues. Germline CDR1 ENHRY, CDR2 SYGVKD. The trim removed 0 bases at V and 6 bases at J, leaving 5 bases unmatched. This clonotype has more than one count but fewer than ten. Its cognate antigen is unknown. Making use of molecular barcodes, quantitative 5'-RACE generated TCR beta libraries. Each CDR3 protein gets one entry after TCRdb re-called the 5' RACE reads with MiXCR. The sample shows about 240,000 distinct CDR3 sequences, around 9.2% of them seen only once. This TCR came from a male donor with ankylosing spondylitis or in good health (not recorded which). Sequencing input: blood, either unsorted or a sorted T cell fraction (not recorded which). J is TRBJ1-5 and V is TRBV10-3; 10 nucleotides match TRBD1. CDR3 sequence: CAISESVGTGVQPQHF. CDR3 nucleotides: TGTGCCATCAGTGAGTCGGTGGGGACAGGGGTTCAGCCCCAGCATTTT.